One sample yielded the 31 T cell receptor beta chains listed below, sequenced in a study of regulatory T cells in long-lasting Graves disease. In building TCR beta libraries, iRepertoire HTBI primers were used together with Arm-PCR of CDR3 regions. TCRdb called the multiplex PCR reads again in MiXCR, with one record for every CDR3 protein. The sample lists roughly 350,000 distinct CDR3 sequences, 16% occurring once. This sample's time point: newly diagnosed GD, antithyroid drugs for less than 3 months. PBMCs were the source of the RNA used for TCR sequencing. The same data also went into a second study, on T cells in Graves' hyperthyroidism and ophthalmopathy.

The source was peripheral blood mononuclear cells (PBMCs), collected at new diagnosis, from a patient treated with antithyroid drugs. The receptors come from a woman between 18 and 29 years old with Graves disease.

There are a few counts of this clonotype. V is TRBV7-2 and J is TRBJ2-7; tentatively, D is TRBD2 (6 bases). V gave up 5 bases and J gave up 4 bases, with 18 bases separating them. Germline values: CDR1 SGHTA, CDR2 FQGNSA. This CDR3 contains 15 residues. CDR3 in DNA: TGTGCCAGCAGCCGTTTAGGCGGCGGGGAGTACGAGCAGTACTTC. As protein: CASSRLGGGEYEQYF.

This chain joins TRBV11-2 and TRBJ1-2; the D gene is possibly TRBD1 (6 bases). This CDR3 is built from 17 residues. The germline V gene has CDR1 SGHAT and CDR2 FQNNGV. V shed 0 bases and J shed 2 bases, with 16 bases lying between them. The CDR3 is CASSLDRGQRLNYGYTF. CDR3 bases: TGTGCCAGCAGCTTAGATCGAGGACAGCGCCTAAACTATGGCTACACCTTC.

This clonotype has just a few counts. The rearrangement uses TRBV5-4 and TRBJ1-2, with a possible D match to TRBD1 (6 bases). The CDR3 is made up of 14 amino acids. Trimming removed 0 bases from V and 4 bases from J, with 10 bases in between. The germline CDR1 and CDR2 sequences are SGHNT and YYREEE (reference sequence). The CDR3 is CASSLAGGSYGYTF. CDR3 sequence (DNA): TGTGCCAGCAGCTTGGCCGGGGGCAGCTATGGCTACACCTTC.

This clonotype has more than one count but fewer than ten. V gene TRBV7-2 combines with J gene TRBJ1-5, with 7 positions matching TRBD1. Germline CDR1 SGHTA, CDR2 FQGNSA. The CDR3 is 15 amino acids. V lost 1 base and J lost 6; bases outside the gene matches: 6. In nucleotides, the CDR3 is TGTGCCAGCAGCTTAGTCGGAGGGGGCGGTCAGCCCCAGCATTTT. It is translated as CASSLVGGGGQPQHF.

A remark on this clonotype: The CDR3 carries no conserved terminal phenylalanine or tryptophan, so it likely arises from a read error. The rearrangement uses TRBV19 and TRBJ1-5; D might be TRBD1 (5 bases). This CDR3 spans 15 amino acids. Deletions cut 0 bases from V and 4 bases from J, with 10 bases between. Germline CDR1 reads LNHDA; CDR2 reads SQIVND (reference sequence). DNA of the CDR3: TGTGCCAGTAGTATAGATCGGGCAGGGAATCAGCCCCAGCATGTT. Translated, it gives CASSIDRAGNQPQHV.

As regards this clonotype: The CDR3 carries no conserved terminal phenylalanine or tryptophan, so it likely arises from a read error. Here the CDR3 DNA reads TGTGCCAGCGAGGAACTAGCGGGGTTCTACAATGAGCAGTTCTCC. It specifies CASEELAGFYNEQFS. V gene TRBV28 combines with J gene TRBJ2-1; 10 nucleotides match TRBD2. The CDR3 sequence is 15 residues long. V gave up 8 bases and J gave up 3 bases; unmatched junction bases: 7. In germline, CDR1 is MDHEN, CDR2 SYDVKM.

The gene calls are TRBV3-1 and TRBJ2-7; D tentatively reads TRBD1 or TRBD2 (5 bases each). CDR1 and CDR2 (germline): LGHDT, YNNKEL (reference sequence). This CDR3 comprises 13 residues. V lost 4 bases, J lost 9 bases, and 16 bases lay in between. The CDR3 loop is CASSPRGASGQYF. DNA of the CDR3: TGTGCCAGCAGCCCGAGGGGCGCATCCGGGCAGTACTTC.

This clonotype was observed many times. This chain links TRBV12-3 or TRBV12-4 with TRBJ1-2; D possibly corresponds to TRBD1 (6 bases). The CDR3 length is 15 residues. V shed 5 bases and J shed 2 bases, with 15 bases lying between them. CDR3 bases: TGTGCCAGCAGTAGACAGGTTTCAGAGAACTATGGCTACACCTTC. Translated: CASSRQVSENYGYTF.

As to this clonotype: This may be a read error: a much more frequent sequence differs by one nucleotide. In this CDR3 the conserved last residue, phenylalanine or tryptophan, is missing, so a read error is likely. The chain recombines TRBV11-2 with TRBJ1-3, with 9 bases that match TRBD1. Germline CDR1 SGHAT, CDR2 FQNNGV. The V segment lost 5 bases and the J segment 3 bases; nucleotides outside the gene matches: 8. The CDR3 spans 16 residues. The CDR3: CASSPRTGAVGNTIYL. The DNA of the CDR3 is TGTGCCAGCAGCCCTCGGACAGGGGCAGTTGGAAACACCATATATCTT.

This clonotype came up many times. The V call is TRBV20-1, the J call TRBJ1-5; no clear D gene. The V gene's germline CDR1 is DFQATT and CDR2 SNEGSKA (reference sequence). Trimming stripped 3 bases from V and 0 bases from J, with 12 bases between. The CDR3 has 15 residues. CDR3 nucleotides: TGCAGTGCTAGTATGGTTGACTATAGCAATCAGCCCCAGCATTTT. Translating it yields CSASMVDYSNQPQHF.

Points on this clonotype: At one end, the junction sequence differs from germline, possibly due to a read error. The V call is TRBV7-2, the J call TRBJ2-7; possible D gene TRBD2, 6 bases. Looked up from germline, CDR1 is SGHTA and CDR2 is FQGNSA. The length of the CDR3 is 15 residues. This chain's CDR3 is CASSWGRGGTYERYF. The CDR3 DNA reads as TGTGCCAGCAGCTGGGGCCGTGGGGGGACCTACGAGCGGTACTTC.

This chain uses TRBV12-3 or TRBV12-4 with TRBJ1-6; D is possibly TRBD1 (6 bases). The CDR3 runs to 15 residues. The V and J ends lost 6 bases and 7 bases respectively, with 16 bases between them. Here the CDR3 DNA reads TGTGCCAGCAGACAGGGTTTGGGGGGCAATTCACCCCTCCACTTT. Protein product: CASRQGLGGNSPLHF.

This clonotype was detected a few times. The chain uses TRBV7-3 and TRBJ2-3; 9 bases are a match to TRBD2. V was clipped by 2 bases and J by 0 bases; unmatched bases: 12. CDR1 and CDR2 from the germline V gene are SGHTA and FQGTGA. CDR3 length: 19 amino acids. This CDR3 reads CASSLEGLAGWASTDTQYF. The CDR3 DNA sequence: TGTGCCAGCAGCTTAGAGGGTCTAGCGGGATGGGCTAGCACAGATACGCAGTATTTT.

J is TRBJ1-2 and V is TRBV18; D remains unclear. Between the trimmed V and J ends, which lost 3 bases and 8 bases, there was a span of 16 bases. Germline V CDR1 and CDR2: KGHSH, LQKENI. This CDR3 has 14 residues. The CDR3 is CASSPLDGLGGYTF. The CDR3 DNA follows: TGTGCCAGCTCACCTCTTGACGGCCTTGGGGGCTACACCTTC.

This sequence joins TRBV7-8 and TRBJ2-1; D uncertain. The V and J ends lost 5 bases and 1 base respectively, with 27 bases between them. The CDR3 extends over 20 amino acids. The germline V gene encodes CDR1 SGHVS and CDR2 FQNEAQ. The CDR3 nucleotides read TGTGCCAGCAGCCCGATGAGGCGAACTTCCCCTCTAAAGTCCTACAATGAGCAGTTCTTC. Protein: CASSPMRRTSPLKSYNEQFF.

In this sample, this clonotype turned up many times. The rearrangement uses TRBV30 and TRBJ2-2; 7 positions agree with TRBD1. The CDR3 consists of 15 residues. The junction had 10 bases not matched to a gene; V was cut back by 3 bases and J by 6 bases. CDR1 and CDR2 (germline): GTSNPN, SVGIG (reference sequence). The CDR3 region has the DNA TGTGCCTGGAGGTTAGGGGGCGGTTACGCCGGGGAGCTGTTTTTT. Translation: CAWRLGGGYAGELFF.

In its sample, this clonotype was seen a few times. The V and J genes are TRBV27 and TRBJ1-2, with 7 bases fitting TRBD1. The junction had 15 bases not matched to a gene; V was cut back by 10 bases and J by 4 bases. The CDR3 length is 15 residues. Germline loops: CDR1 MNHEY, CDR2 SMNVEV (reference sequence). The CDR3 DNA reads as TGTGCCACTTCACCCAGACAGGGCCGGGGCTATGGCTACACCTTC. It codes for CATSPRQGRGYGYTF.

This chain connects TRBV7-2 to TRBJ1-4; D not certain. In germline, CDR1 is SGHTA, CDR2 FQGNSA. The CDR3 extends over 15 amino acids. Trimming shortened V by 3 bases and J by 0 bases, and 8 bases separated the two germline ends. The CDR3 DNA sequence: TGTGCCAGCAGCTTTCGGGGAACAACTAATGAAAAACTGTTTTTT. Encoded protein: CASSFRGTTNEKLFF.

This clonotype was detected a few times. The chain has TRBV27 and TRBJ1-5; 7 nucleotides match TRBD1. In germline, CDR1 is MNHEY, CDR2 SMNVEV (reference sequence). V gave up 3 bases and J gave up 7 bases; unmatched junction bases: 3. The CDR3 contains 13 residues. The DNA for the CDR3 is TGTGCCAGCAGTTTCGACAGGGCCCAGCCCCAGCATTTT. It codes for CASSFDRAQPQHF.

This clonotype appeared many times. The V and J genes are TRBV12-3 or TRBV12-4 and TRBJ2-5; a weak D match, TRBD2 (5 bases). The CDR3 sequence is 11 residues long. The V gene lost 6 bases and the J gene lost 7 bases, with 9 bases spanning the gap. In DNA, the CDR3 is TGTGCCAGCAGCGTCCGGGGGACCCAGTACTTC. The encoded protein is CASSVRGTQYF.

The chain combines TRBV7-9 with TRBJ1-6; D is undetermined. V was trimmed by 7 bases and J by 13 bases, leaving 14 bases between them. The CDR3 length is 12 residues. The V gene's germline CDR1 is SEHNR and CDR2 FQNEAQ (reference sequence). DNA for the CDR3: TGTGCCAGCACCGCGCCGTCCTCCCCCCTCCACTTT. Translating it yields CASTAPSSPLHF.

The chain carries TRBV20-1 and TRBJ1-5; no clear D gene. The germline gives CDR1 DFQATT, CDR2 SNEGSKA (reference sequence). The CDR3 sequence is 14 residues long. Between the trimmed V and J ends, which lost 3 bases and 6 bases, there was a span of 15 bases. This chain's CDR3 is CSASRGLGVQPQHF. CDR3 nucleotides: TGCAGTGCTAGTCGTGGGCTGGGAGTTCAGCCCCAGCATTTT.

This clonotype was detected ten times or more. The rearrangement uses TRBV20-1 and TRBJ2-7, with a possible D match to TRBD2 (6 bases). V gave up 3 bases and J gave up 0 bases, with 18 bases separating them. The CDR3 length is 16 residues. In germline, CDR1 is DFQATT, CDR2 SNEGSKA (reference sequence). In nucleotides, the CDR3 is TGCAGTGCTAGCGGACGCGGGGTGCTGTACTCCTACGAGCAGTACTTC. This codes for CSASGRGVLYSYEQYF.

This clonotype showed up just a few times. The rearrangement links TRBV12-3 or TRBV12-4 to TRBJ2-5; D is uncertain. CDR3 size: 15 residues. V lost 5 bases and J lost 6, with 19 bases in between. CDR3 residues: CASSLSALLGQTQYF. CDR3 nucleotides: TGTGCCAGCAGTCTTTCCGCTTTGCTAGGGCAGACCCAGTACTTC.

This clonotype was seen repeatedly, ten times or more. The CDR3 loop is CASSLRSTSGDEQYF. As DNA, the CDR3 is TGCGCCAGCAGCTTGAGGTCGACTAGCGGGGACGAGCAGTACTTC. The chain uses TRBV5-1 and TRBJ2-7, with 11 positions matching TRBD2. V trimming: 1 base; J trimming: 5 bases; junction bases outside the gene matches: 5. Germline V gene lookup returns CDR1 SGHRS and CDR2 YFSETQ. The length of the CDR3 is 15 residues.

This clonotype was seen only a few times. This sequence joins TRBV7-9 and TRBJ1-6; D remains ambiguous. The CDR3 runs to 14 residues. V lost 1 base, J lost 6 bases, and 7 bases lay in between. The V gene's germline CDR1 is SEHNR and CDR2 FQNEAQ (reference sequence). The chain's CDR3 is CASSLEGSNSPLHF. In DNA form, the CDR3 reads TGTGCCAGCAGCTTAGAGGGCTCTAATTCACCCCTCCACTTT.

At least ten counts were recorded for this clonotype. This chain joins TRBV6-1 and TRBJ2-7; D may be TRBD1 (5 bases). The germline CDR1 and CDR2 sequences are MNHNS and SASEGT. The CDR3 loop spans 12 amino acids. The V end lost 5 bases, the J end lost 5 bases, and 10 bases lay between the germline ends. CDR3: CASSLQGDEQYF. CDR3 bases: TGTGCCAGCAGTCTCCAGGGTGACGAGCAGTACTTC.

This clonotype was picked up many times. This sequence joins TRBV20-1 and TRBJ2-1; TRBD2 matches 7 bases. V shed 5 bases, J shed 8 bases, and the junction held 12 bases outside the gene matches. CDR1 and CDR2 from the germline V gene are DFQATT and SNEGSKA (reference sequence). CDR3 length: 14 residues. The CDR3 nucleotides are TGCAGTGCTTCGCGGGACGGGAGGTTGGATGAGCAGTTCTTC. Its protein is CSASRDGRLDEQFF.

This chain joins TRBV10-3 and TRBJ2-7; 13 nucleotides match TRBD2. Germline V CDR1 and CDR2: ENHRY, SYGVKD. V was clipped by 11 bases and J by 10 bases; unmatched bases: 14. The CDR3 runs 14 residues. CDR3 coding DNA: TGTGCCGCCTCAGAGGGACTAGCGGGAAGCAATCAGTACTTC. It encodes CAASEGLAGSNQYF.

This clonotype appeared many times. V is TRBV5-1 and J is TRBJ2-3, with D possibly TRBD1 on 7 matching bases. The V end lost 0 bases, the J end lost 0 bases, and 23 bases lay between the germline ends. The CDR3 contains 20 residues. Per germline, CDR1 SGHRS and CDR2 YFSETQ. The CDR3 loop reads CASSLAGGLSRGSSTDTQYF. The CDR3 coding sequence is TGCGCCAGCAGCTTGGCCGGGGGACTCTCCAGGGGGTCTAGCACAGATACGCAGTATTTT. Supplemented by reference TRBV5-1 and TRBJ2-3, the full variable domain reads KAGVTQTPRYLIKTRGQQVTLSCSPISGHRSVSWYQQTPGQGLQFLFEYFSETQRNKGNFPGRFSGRQFSNSRSEMNVSTLELGDSALYLCASSLAGGLSRGSSTDTQYFGPGTRLTVL.

This clonotype has at least ten counts. The J gene is TRBJ2-2, the V gene TRBV3-1, with 7 bases fitting TRBD1. CDR1 and CDR2 from the germline V gene are LGHDT and YNNKEL (reference sequence). V lost 1 base and J lost 6; bases outside the gene matches: 8. The CDR3 is 16 residues long. As DNA, the CDR3 is TGTGCCAGCAGCCAAGGTTCCAGGGGGATAGCCGGGGAGCTGTTTTTT. Encoded protein: CASSQGSRGIAGELFF.